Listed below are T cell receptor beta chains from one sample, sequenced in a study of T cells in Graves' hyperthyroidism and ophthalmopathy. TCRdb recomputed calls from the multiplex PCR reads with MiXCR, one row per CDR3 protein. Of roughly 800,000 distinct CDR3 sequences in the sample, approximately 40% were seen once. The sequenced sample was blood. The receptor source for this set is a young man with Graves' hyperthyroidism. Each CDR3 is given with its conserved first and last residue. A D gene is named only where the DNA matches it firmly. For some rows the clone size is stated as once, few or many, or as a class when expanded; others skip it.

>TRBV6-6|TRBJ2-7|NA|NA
CASRWGDGEQYF
TGTGCCAGCAGGTGGGGGGATGGCGAGCAGTACTTC
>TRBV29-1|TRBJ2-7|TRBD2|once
CASSGGPNEQYF
TGCGCCAGCAGCGGGGGGCCCAACGAGCAGTACTTC
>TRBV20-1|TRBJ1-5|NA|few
CSAIQGDQPQHF
TGCAGTGCGATACAGGGCGATCAGCCCCAGCATTTT
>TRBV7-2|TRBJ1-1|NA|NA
CASSYSGGGTEAFF
TGTGCCAGCAGCTACAGTGGGGGAGGCACTGAAGCTTTCTTT
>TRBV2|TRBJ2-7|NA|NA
CASSPAKNYEQYF
TGTGCCAGCAGTCCTGCGAAAAACTACGAGCAGTACTTC
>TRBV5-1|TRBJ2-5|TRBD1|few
CASSKGQAQETQYF
TGCGCCAGCAGCAAAGGACAGGCACAGGAGACCCAGTACTTC
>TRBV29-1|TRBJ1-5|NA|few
CSVTTDDSNQPQHF
TGCAGCGTCACGACAGATGATAGCAATCAGCCCCAGCATTTT
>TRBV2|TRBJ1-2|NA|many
CASESDENYGYTF
TGTGCCAGTGAATCGGACGAAAACTATGGCTACACCTTC
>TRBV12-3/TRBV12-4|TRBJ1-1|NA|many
CATRLGHGEAFF
TGTGCCACGCGACTAGGACACGGCGAAGCTTTCTTT
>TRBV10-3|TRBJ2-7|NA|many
CAILTGGEQYF
TGTGCCATCTTAACGGGCGGCGAGCAGTACTTC
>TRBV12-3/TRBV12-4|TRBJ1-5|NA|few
CASSPGGQGFNQPQHF
TGTGCCAGCAGTCCTGGGGGGCAGGGCTTTAATCAGCCCCAGCATTTT
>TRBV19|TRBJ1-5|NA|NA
CASSTLSSNQPQHF
TGTGCCAGTAGTACCCTGAGTAGCAATCAGCCCCAGCATTTT
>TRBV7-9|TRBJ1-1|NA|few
CASSWTDLGTEAFF
TGTGCCAGCAGCTGGACAGACCTGGGCACTGAAGCTTTCTTT
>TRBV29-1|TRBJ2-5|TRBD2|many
CSVGGLAGEETQYF
TGCAGCGTTGGGGGACTAGCGGGGGAGGAGACCCAGTACTTC
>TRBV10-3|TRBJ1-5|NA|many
CAISESGKVTQPQHF
TGTGCCATCAGTGAGTCTGGCAAGGTAACTCAGCCCCAGCATTTT
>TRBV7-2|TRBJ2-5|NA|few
CASRGQRKETQYF
TGTGCCAGCAGGGGCCAGCGGAAAGAGACCCAGTACTTC
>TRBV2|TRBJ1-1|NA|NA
CASRGDLNTEAFF
TGTGCCAGCAGGGGAGATTTGAACACTGAAGCTTTCTTT
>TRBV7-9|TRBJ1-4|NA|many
CASSLGAYEKLFF
TGTGCCAGCAGCTTGGGCGCGTACGAAAAACTGTTTTTT
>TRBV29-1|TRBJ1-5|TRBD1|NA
CSVSTGGGNQPQHF
TGCAGCGTTTCGACAGGGGGTGGCAATCAGCCCCAGCATTTT
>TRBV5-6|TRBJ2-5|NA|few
CASSLARRGETQYF
TGTGCCAGCAGCTTGGCCCGCAGGGGAGAGACCCAGTACTTC
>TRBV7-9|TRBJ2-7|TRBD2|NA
CASSSGRGTRVYEQYF
TGTGCCAGCAGCTCGGGGAGGGGGACTAGGGTCTACGAGCAGTACTTC
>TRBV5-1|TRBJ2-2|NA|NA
CASSLWSLPTGELFF
TGCGCCAGCAGCTTATGGAGTCTGCCCACCGGGGAGCTGTTTTTT
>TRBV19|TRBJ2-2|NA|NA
CASSRYTHLNTGELFF
TGTGCCAGTAGTAGGTACACCCACTTGAACACCGGGGAGCTGTTTTTT
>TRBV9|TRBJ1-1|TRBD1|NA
CASSQDGTAVTEAFF
TGTGCCAGCAGCCAAGATGGGACAGCGGTCACTGAAGCTTTCTTT
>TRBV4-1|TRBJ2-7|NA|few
CASSPTEGGAYEQYF
TGCGCCAGCAGCCCTACGGAGGGCGGGGCCTACGAGCAGTACTTC
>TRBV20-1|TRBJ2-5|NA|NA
CSARGPLEETQYF
TGCAGTGCTAGAGGGCCCCTTGAAGAGACCCAGTACTTC
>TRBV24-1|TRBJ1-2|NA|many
CATSDSGTPYGYTF
TGTGCCACCAGTGACTCCGGGACTCCGTATGGCTACACCTTC
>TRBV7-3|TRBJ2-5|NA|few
CASNLGNGVMKTQYF
TGTGCCAGCAATCTGGGGAACGGAGTAATGAAGACCCAGTACTTC
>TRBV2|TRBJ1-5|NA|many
CASRAAGPRGGPQHF
TGTGCCAGCAGAGCTGCGGGACCAAGAGGAGGGCCCCAGCATTTT
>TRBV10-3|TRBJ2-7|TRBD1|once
CAIRGLDRGVAYEQYF
TGTGCCATCAGGGGGTTGGACAGGGGGGTGGCCTACGAGCAGTACTTC
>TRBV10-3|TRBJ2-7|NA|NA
CASSSNRGGGYEQYF
TGTGCCAGCAGCTCCAACAGGGGCGGGGGGTACGAGCAGTACTTC
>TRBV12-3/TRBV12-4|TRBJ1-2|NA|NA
CASISPETGYGYTF
TGTGCCAGCATTTCCCCCGAGACAGGCTATGGCTACACCTTC
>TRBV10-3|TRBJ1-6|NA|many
CAISPPKGSPLHF
TGTGCCATCAGTCCCCCAAAGGGGTCACCCCTCCACTTT
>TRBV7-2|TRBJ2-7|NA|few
CASSPGISGYEQYF
TGTGCCAGCAGCCCCGGTATTAGCGGCTACGAGCAGTACTTC
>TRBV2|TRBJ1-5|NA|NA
CASSRLTQHF
TGTGCCAGCAGTAGACTGACCCAGCATTTT
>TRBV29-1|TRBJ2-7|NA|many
CSVEGTSSSYEQYF
TGCAGCGTTGAAGGGACTTCGAGCTCCTACGAGCAGTACTTC
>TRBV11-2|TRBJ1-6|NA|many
CASSLSGPLHF
TGTGCCAGCAGCTTAAGTGGGCCCCTCCACTTT
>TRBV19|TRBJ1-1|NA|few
CASSPLDRGNTEAFF
TGTGCCAGTAGCCCACTCGATCGGGGAAACACTGAAGCTTTCTTT
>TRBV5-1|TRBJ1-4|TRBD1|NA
CASSLAGQGGEKLFF
TGTGCCAGCAGCTTGGCGGGACAGGGTGGGGAAAAACTGTTTTTT
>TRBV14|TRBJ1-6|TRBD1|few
CASSSLTGGLITLHF
TGTGCCAGCAGTTCTTTGACAGGGGGCCTAATTACCCTCCACTTT
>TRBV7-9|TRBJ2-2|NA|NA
CASSPFGSDTGELFF
TGTGCCAGCAGCCCTTTCGGGAGCGACACCGGGGAGCTGTTTTTT
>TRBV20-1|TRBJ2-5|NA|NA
CSAIFRDGETQYF
TGCAGTGCTATTTTTCGGGATGGGGAGACCCAGTACTTC
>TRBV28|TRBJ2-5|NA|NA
CASTRGGMETQYF
TGTGCCAGCACCAGAGGGGGAATGGAGACCCAGTACTTC
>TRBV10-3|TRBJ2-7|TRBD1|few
CANHRDREPYEQYF
TGTGCCAACCACCGGGACAGGGAACCCTACGAGCAGTACTTC
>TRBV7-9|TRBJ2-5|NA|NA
CAGSHGGTETQYF
TGTGCCGGCAGCCACGGGGGTACAGAGACCCAGTACTTC
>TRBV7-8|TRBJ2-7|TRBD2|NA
CASSLDSGGGEQYF
TGTGCCAGCAGCTTAGATTCGGGAGGCGGTGAGCAGTACTTC
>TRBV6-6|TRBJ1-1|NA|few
CASSYSAGPLRLAAEAFF
TGTGCCAGCAGTTACTCGGCAGGCCCTCTACGTTTGGCGGCTGAAGCTTTCTTT
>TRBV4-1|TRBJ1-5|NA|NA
CASSPKPGTVVAGQPQHF
TGCGCCAGCAGCCCGAAACCGGGGACCGTGGTGGCTGGCCAGCCCCAGCATTTT
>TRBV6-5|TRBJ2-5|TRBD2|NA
CASSYSMTSGQETQYF
TGTGCCAGCAGTTACTCGATGACTAGCGGACAAGAGACCCAGTACTTC
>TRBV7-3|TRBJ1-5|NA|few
CASSSSGPGWPQHF
TGTGCCAGCAGTTCCTCAGGACCGGGGTGGCCCCAGCATTTT
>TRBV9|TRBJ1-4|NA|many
CASSSPQGNEKLFF
TGTGCCAGCAGCTCCCCACAGGGAAATGAAAAACTGTTTTTT